The rows below give T cell receptor beta chains drawn from one sample of a study of cytomegalovirus exposure and HLA in healthy donors. TCRdb's copy holds only in-frame clones and misses some; the assay was immunoSEQ multiplex PCR. The sample shows 100,000 to 150,000 clones, about 10% of them seen only once. The source material was PBMCs. The receptors come from a woman between 18 and 30 years old in good health and CMV-seropositive. The CDR3 runs from the conserved cysteine through the conserved F or W. A D gene is named only where the DNA matches it firmly. Rows give clone size only sometimes, using once, few, many, or a class for an expanded clone.

TRBV29-1	-	TRBJ1-2	few	TGCAGCGTTGAAGATCGAGGAAGGGGGGGAACCCACTTC	CSVEDRGRGGTHF
TRBV28	-	TRBJ1-1	few	TGTGCCAGCAGCGAAGCTAGGACAGTGAACACTGAAGCTTTCTTT	CASSEARTVNTEAFF
TRBV7-6	TRBD1	TRBJ2-3	-	TGTGCCAGCAGCTTGGTCGGGACAGGGGGATCAGATACGCAGTATTTT	CASSLVGTGGSDTQYF
TRBV6-5	-	TRBJ1-2	few	TGTGCCAGCAGAAATCAATTTGGCTACACCTTC	CASRNQFGYTF
TRBV9	TRBD1	TRBJ1-2	-	TGTGCCAGCAGCGTACAGGGGGACGACTATGGCTACACCTTC	CASSVQGDDYGYTF
TRBV30	TRBD2	TRBJ2-5	few	TGTGCCTGGACCCAATTGGGGGGACTAGCGGGCCAGGAGACCCAGTACTTC	CAWTQLGGLAGQETQYF
TRBV28	-	TRBJ1-2	few	TGTGCCAGCAGCCTTGCGGGGGCCGGCTATGGCTACACCTTC	CASSLAGAGYGYTF
TRBV29-1	-	TRBJ1-1	few	TGCAGCGTTGAAGGTCCGCCACAGGGACGGGGTGAAGCTTTCTTT	CSVEGPPQGRGEAFF
TRBV5-1	TRBD1	TRBJ2-2	few	TGCGCCAGCAGCTTGAGACAGGGAGCCGGGGAGCTGTTTTTT	CASSLRQGAGELFF
TRBV9	-	TRBJ1-3	-	TGTGCCAGCAGCCCACAGGTATTTGAAGGAAACACCATATATTTT	CASSPQVFEGNTIYF
TRBV6-1	TRBD2	TRBJ2-4	-	TGTGCCAGTAGGAGGGTGGGACTAGCGGGGAACATTCAGTACTTC	CASRRVGLAGNIQYF
TRBV27	-	TRBJ1-4	-	TGTGCCAGCAGTTCCAGGGGCAGTAATGAAAAACTGTTTTTT	CASSSRGSNEKLFF
TRBV6-1	-	TRBJ2-1	-	TGTGCCAGCTCCTCCTACGGAGCCTACAATGAGCAGTTCTTC	CASSSYGAYNEQFF
TRBV29-1	-	TRBJ1-1	-	TGCAGCGTCGGACAGCTCATGAACACTGAAGCTTTCTTT	CSVGQLMNTEAFF
TRBV19	TRBD2	TRBJ2-3	-	TGTGCCAGTACTAGCGGGAGAGACACAGATACGCAGTATTTT	CASTSGRDTDTQYF
TRBV5-1	TRBD2	TRBJ2-1	few	TGCGCCAGCAGCAAAGGATTATCCAGCGGGAGGGCCGAAGAGCAGTTCTTC	CASSKGLSSGRAEEQFF
TRBV5-1	-	TRBJ2-7	-	TGCGCCAGCAGTAAAGAACTCGGCGAGCAGTACTTC	CASSKELGEQYF
TRBV27	TRBD2	TRBJ2-7	-	TGTGCCAGCAGCTCCGGGACTAGTTCCTACGAGCAGTACTTC	CASSSGTSSYEQYF
TRBV7-9	TRBD2	TRBJ2-3	few	TGTGCCAGCAGCTTAGAAGCGGGAATCCTCATTGTTACGCAGTATTTT	CASSLEAGILIVTQYF
TRBV6-5	TRBD2	TRBJ2-1	-	TGTGCCAGCAGTTACTGGACTAGCGGTGACAATGAGCAGTTCTTC	CASSYWTSGDNEQFF
TRBV25-1	-	TRBJ2-2	few	TGTGCCAGCAGTGATTGGGGGGCCGGGGAGCTGTTTTTT	CASSDWGAGELFF
TRBV19	TRBD2	TRBJ2-7	-	TGTGCCAGTAAGGTCGGGGGACTAGCATCCGACGAGCAGTACTTC	CASKVGGLASDEQYF
TRBV19	-	TRBJ2-1	-	TGTGCCAGTAGTCGCCGGAGGCAGGTCGACAATGAGCAGTTCTTC	CASSRRRQVDNEQFF
TRBV9	TRBD2	TRBJ2-3	-	TGTGCCAGCAGCTACAGTGACATGGGGGGGGATACGCAGTATTTT	CASSYSDMGGDTQYF
TRBV11-3	TRBD2	TRBJ2-1	few	TGTGCCAGCAGCGGTAGCGGGAGTGCCTACAATGAGCAGTTCTTC	CASSGSGSAYNEQFF
TRBV25-1	-	TRBJ2-4	-	TGTGCCAGCAGTGACAGCGAAAGGGGGATAGCCAAAAACATTCAGTACTTC	CASSDSERGIAKNIQYF
TRBV5-6	-	TRBJ2-7	-	TGTGCCAGCAGCCACCGGGGAGCGGCGGAAGTCGAGCAGTACTTC	CASSHRGAAEVEQYF
TRBV11-3	-	TRBJ2-5	few	TGTGCCAGCAGCTTTGAGGTCGGGGGGCGAGAGACCCAGTACTTC	CASSFEVGGRETQYF
TRBV28	-	TRBJ1-1	few	TGTGCCAGCAGTTTAACTGGCGCGGGGACTGAAGCTTTCTTT	CASSLTGAGTEAFF
TRBV5-1	-	TRBJ1-5	-	TGCGCCAGCAGCCCGGGGGACCCGGGGGGGCAGCCCCAGCATTTT	CASSPGDPGGQPQHF
TRBV18	-	TRBJ1-1	few	TGTGCCAGCTCACGCGAGGACAGCGAGAACACTGAAGCTTTCTTT	CASSREDSENTEAFF
TRBV19	-	TRBJ2-7	-	TGTGCCAGTAGTATAGGGGAGTCCTACGAGCAGTACTTC	CASSIGESYEQYF
TRBV27	TRBD2	TRBJ2-7	-	TGTGCCAGCACCACCCTTACTAGCGGGGGCACCTACGAGCAGTACTTC	CASTTLTSGGTYEQYF
TRBV9	-	TRBJ2-7	once	TGTGCCAGCAGCGTGTCAGGGCCGGACGAGCAGTACTTC	CASSVSGPDEQYF
TRBV28	TRBD1	TRBJ1-5	few	TGTGCCAGCAGTTGGGGACAGGGAAATCAGCCCCAGCATTTT	CASSWGQGNQPQHF
TRBV29-1	TRBD1	TRBJ2-3	few	TGCAGTCTTGCCCTGGGGACAGGAGAATTGGCGCAGTATTTT	CSLALGTGELAQYF
TRBV30	-	TRBJ1-1	few	TGTGCCTGGAGTGTCGTTACAGGGCTCCAGGGTGAAGCTTTCTTT	CAWSVVTGLQGEAFF
TRBV6-6	TRBD2	TRBJ2-1	few	TGTGCCAGCACTCAACTGGGCGGGAGTAGCGATGAGCAGTTCTTC	CASTQLGGSSDEQFF
TRBV9	-	TRBJ2-2	many	TGTGCCAGCAGCGTAGACGATCCGAGAACCGGGGAGCTGTTTTTT	CASSVDDPRTGELFF
TRBV18	-	TRBJ2-7	-	TGTGCCAGCTCACCGGATCAGGGGCTGCAGCAGTACTTC	CASSPDQGLQQYF
TRBV30	-	TRBJ1-6	-	TGTGCCTGGAGCGGAGGTAGTTCACCCCTCCACTTT	CAWSGGSSPLHF
TRBV10-2	TRBD1	TRBJ2-1	-	TGCGCCAGCACCTCCTCGGGACAGCCTTACAATGAGCAGTTCTTC	CASTSSGQPYNEQFF
TRBV18	-	TRBJ1-3	few	TGTGCCAGCTCACCATCTCAGGGTGTTAGAAACACCATATATTTT	CASSPSQGVRNTIYF
TRBV7-6	TRBD1	TRBJ1-4	-	TGTGCCAGCGGGGCAGGGGGCTTGTGGGAAAAACTGTTTTTT	CASGAGGLWEKLFF
TRBV13	-	TRBJ2-7	few	TGTGCCAGCAGCCCGCGACAGCGTCGGCACGAGCAGTACTTC	CASSPRQRRHEQYF
TRBV5-4	TRBD2	TRBJ2-1	-	TGTGCCAGCAGCCCAGCGGGAGGGACTTTCAATGAGCAGTTCTTC	CASSPAGGTFNEQFF